This T cell receptor (beta chain) was sequenced in a study of blood T cell repertoires in COVID-19. Study in general: The samples span acute and convalescent COVID-19 from the United States, Italy and Spain. T cells, B-cell-depleted T cells, or PBMCs supplied cDNA or gDNA.

TCRdb's table, derived via immunoSEQ multiplex PCR, lists solely in-frame clones and lacks some. The data show around 34,000 clones, about four fifths seen once. This CDR3 comprises 18 residues. Looked up from germline, CDR1 is SGHDN and CDR2 is FVKESK. The V and J ends lost 1 base and 1 base respectively, with 19 bases between them. The sequence was collected from a man aged 45-60 years with acute or convalescent COVID-19. Sample: peripheral blood. The chain links TRBV14 to TRBJ1-1; a weak D match, TRBD1 (5 bases). CDR3 nucleotides: TGTGCCAGCAGCCAAGGTGGCTACAGGCTTTGGGGGAACACTGAAGCTTTCTTT. Residues: CASSQGGYRLWGNTEAFF.